This is a list of T cell receptor beta chains from one sample in a study of Tregs in tolerant kidney transplant recipients. Repertoires were generated with immunoSEQ multiplex PCR, while TCRdb's copy carries only in-frame clones and drops some. The sample has under 100,000 clones, over 85% seen once. Material: CD8+ T cells from blood. These receptors all come from a human donor in good health. Both conserved end residues are part of each CDR3.

v_gene: TRBV7-9
CDR3aa: CASRSSGGAYEQYF

v_gene: TRBV2
CDR3aa: CASESYRDFSNQPQHF

v_gene: TRBV2
CDR3aa: CASAGLAPAGELFF

v_gene: TRBV4-1
CDR3aa: CASSQLMRRGASTDTQYF

v_gene: TRBV11-2
CDR3aa: CASSPPGVAGYYEQYF

v_gene: TRBV7-9
CDR3aa: CASLFQGGEQYF

v_gene: TRBV15
CDR3aa: CATDSGTGGHETQYF

v_gene: TRBV30
CDR3aa: CAWSVDLRELFF

v_gene: TRBV9
CDR3aa: CASSVEGRINYGYTF

v_gene: TRBV6-1
CDR3aa: CASSRQGPPQETQYF

v_gene: TRBV29-1
CDR3aa: CSVLSPLGYNEQFF

v_gene: TRBV21-1
CDR3aa: CASSARDGSYEQYF

v_gene: TRBV13
CDR3aa: CASSPPTTSREQYF

v_gene: TRBV28
CDR3aa: CASSPRTGEGYNEQFF

v_gene: TRBV29-1
CDR3aa: CSVERGYRGNYGYTF

v_gene: TRBV11-3
CDR3aa: CASSSGTSGGTDTQYF

v_gene: TRBV4-2
CDR3aa: CASSQGGIDADTQYF

v_gene: TRBV2
CDR3aa: CASSAGLGGEQYF

v_gene: TRBV6-1
CDR3aa: CASSERDTGELFF

v_gene: TRBV13
CDR3aa: CASSWSGNQPQHF

v_gene: TRBV6-5
CDR3aa: CASSYDADRGNTIYF

v_gene: TRBV27
CDR3aa: CASSLGNSNQPQHF

v_gene: TRBV7-8
CDR3aa: CASSFGLAGVVGELFF

v_gene: TRBV19
CDR3aa: CASSIGGNYYGYTF

v_gene: TRBV2
CDR3aa: CASSGAWAGAVRTDTQYF

v_gene: TRBV19
CDR3aa: CASNPMQGAFDGYTF

v_gene: TRBV2
CDR3aa: CAIAGSPGGYTF

v_gene: TRBV11-2
CDR3aa: CASSWSEQEQFF

v_gene: TRBV19
CDR3aa: CASSTGPKLGANYGYTF

v_gene: TRBV27
CDR3aa: CASSLSPGSFDGYTF